This T cell receptor beta chain comes out of a study of blood T cell repertoires in COVID-19. In the study overall: There were acute and convalescent COVID-19 samples, and they came from the United States, Italy and Spain. PBMCs, B-cell-depleted T cells, or T cells provided the cDNA or gDNA that made up the material.

V lost 0 bases, J lost 7 bases, and 10 bases stayed unmatched. This CDR3 is built from 18 residues. Germline loops: CDR1 SGHTA, CDR2 FQGTGA. Authors' processing steps: Amplification with reference gene primers provided the estimates of nucleated cell counts. This table comes from immunoSEQ multiplex PCR, and its TCRdb copy is limited to in-frame clones, with some not included. The D gene and trimming were derived from the DNA, and the V and J assignments and clone size from that table. The data contain roughly 200,000 clones, roughly 80% of them singletons. Enrolled during active infection, Seattle patients were then followed longitudinally.

This chain connects TRBV7-3 to TRBJ2-1, with 12 positions matching TRBD2. The specimen sequenced was peripheral blood. The origin of this receptor is a woman in her 40s with COVID-19, enrolled during active disease. Here the CDR3 reads CASSLTGGLAGRWNEQFF. The CDR3, as DNA: TGTGCCAGCAGCTTAACAGGTGGACTAGCGGGAAGATGGAATGAGCAGTTCTTC. The full variable domain, rest sourced from reference TRBV7-3 and TRBJ2-1, is GAGVSQTPSNKVTEKGKYVELRCDPISGHTALYWYRQSLGQGPEFLIYFQGTGAADDSGLPNDRFFAVRPEGSVSTLKIQRTERGDSAVYLCASSLTGGLAGRWNEQFFGPGTRLTVL.